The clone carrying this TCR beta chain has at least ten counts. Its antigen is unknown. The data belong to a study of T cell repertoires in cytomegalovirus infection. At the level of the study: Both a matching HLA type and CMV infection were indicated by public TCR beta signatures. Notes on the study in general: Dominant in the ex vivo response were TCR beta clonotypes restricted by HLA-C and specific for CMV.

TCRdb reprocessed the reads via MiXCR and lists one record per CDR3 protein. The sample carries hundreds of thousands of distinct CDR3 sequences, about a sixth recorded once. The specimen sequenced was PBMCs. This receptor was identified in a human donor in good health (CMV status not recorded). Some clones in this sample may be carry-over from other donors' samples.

The DNA of the CDR3 is TGTGCCAGCAGCTCCCGGCTAGTTGATCAGCCCCAGCATTTT. Protein: CASSSRLVDQPQHF. The rearrangement uses TRBV7-2 and TRBJ1-5, with D hard to call. This CDR3 has 14 residues. Germline V gene lookup returns CDR1 SGHTA and CDR2 FQGNSA. Trimming took 4 bases from V and 5 from J, leaving 12 bases between them.